This T cell receptor beta chain was documented in a study of read filtering for tumor transcriptome and immune sequencing. About the research overall: Mean patient age was approximately 66 years, range roughly 40 to 80; 17 male, 14 female. Whole-transcriptome libraries were prepared after DNase treatment.

Overall study results and limits: In IR-seq, single-read clonotypes were roughly 80% of clonotypes but approximately 3.5% of reads.

Sampling of bone marrow took place during active disease in every patient. This library used about 360 ng RNA and molecular barcoded adaptors spanning alpha/delta and beta/gamma chains. One entry per CDR3 protein results from TCRdb running MiXCR on the reads. The data show approximately 50,000 distinct CDR3 sequences, 20% to 25% seen once. There are a few counts of this clonotype. Its matching antigen is unknown. The sample taken for sequencing was a population of CD138-negative cells sorted from bone marrow. The sequence derives from a donor older than 35 with multiple myeloma.

CDR3: CASSPGRTSYNEQFF. CDR3 nucleotides: TGTGCCAGTAGTCCGGGGCGGACTTCCTACAATGAGCAGTTCTTC. This chain joins TRBV19 and TRBJ2-1; D might be TRBD1 or TRBD2, each matching 5 bases. The CDR3 extends over 15 amino acids. V gave up 5 bases and J gave up 1 base, with 12 bases separating them. Germline V gene data show CDR1 as LNHDA and CDR2 as SQIVND (reference sequence).